Listed below are T cell receptor beta chains from one sample, sequenced in a study of control samples from healthy donors and cancer patients. Profiling relied on immunoSEQ multiplex PCR, and the TCRdb table lists in-frame clones only, not all of them. The repertoire holds approximately 71,000 clones, with about 90% as singletons. Source material: PBMCs. All receptors come from a man aged 55 to 70 with lung cancer. Both conserved end residues are part of each CDR3. Fields, in order: CDR3 protein, CDR3 DNA, J gene, V gene, clone size, D gene. The D gene is left open where the match is weak. A clone size is listed for some rows: how often the clone was seen (once, few, many), or a class if it is expanded.

CASSQVGQGASGANVLTF	TGCGCCAGCAGCCAAGTGGGACAGGGGGCATCTGGGGCCAACGTCCTGACTTTC	TRBJ2-6	TRBV4-1	-	TRBD1
CASSPLLRNEQFF	TGTGCCAGCTCACCACTGTTGCGGAATGAGCAGTTCTTC	TRBJ2-1	TRBV18	-	-
CASSEFSSVQETQYF	TGTGCCAGCAGCGAATTTTCTAGCGTTCAAGAGACCCAGTACTTC	TRBJ2-5	TRBV16	-	-
CASSGGTGPQETQYF	TGCGCCAGCAGCGGTGGGACAGGGCCTCAAGAGACCCAGTACTTC	TRBJ2-5	TRBV5-1	few	TRBD1
CASSLITGRPNEKLFF	TGTGCCAGCAGCTTAATAACAGGGAGGCCTAATGAAAAACTGTTTTTT	TRBJ1-4	TRBV7-9	-	-
CASSLDHRDSRGGDTEAFF	TGTGCCAGCAGTCTAGATCACCGGGACAGTCGGGGTGGAGATACTGAAGCTTTCTTT	TRBJ1-1	TRBV6-2/TRBV6-3	-	TRBD1
CASTEGENDYGYTF	TGCGCCAGCACCGAGGGAGAGAACGACTATGGCTACACCTTC	TRBJ1-2	TRBV5-1	-	-
CASSSGRDTEAFF	TGTGCCAGCAGCTCCGGGAGGGACACTGAAGCTTTCTTT	TRBJ1-1	TRBV7-3	-	-
CASSQGTGPPQHF	TGCGCCAGCAGCCAAGGAACGGGTCCGCCCCAGCATTTT	TRBJ1-5	TRBV4-1	few	-
CARSGRGGCITDTQYF	TGCGCCCGCAGTGGACGGGGGGGATGTATCACAGATACGCAGTATTTT	TRBJ2-3	TRBV10-1	-	TRBD2
CASSGTETGNTIYF	TGCGCCAGCAGCGGGACCGAGACGGGAAACACCATATATTTT	TRBJ1-3	TRBV10-1	-	-
CASSQDTGSGYTF	TGTGCCAGCAGCCAAGATACAGGCTCCGGCTACACCTTC	TRBJ1-2	TRBV3-1/TRBV3-2	-	-
CASSLAVNTEAFF	TGCGCCAGCAGCTTGGCAGTGAACACTGAAGCTTTCTTT	TRBJ1-1	TRBV5-1	-	-
CASSLQGQGADTQYF	TGCGCCAGCAGCCTCCAAGGACAGGGGGCTGATACGCAGTATTTT	TRBJ2-3	TRBV5-1	-	TRBD1
CSVESGVYGYTF	TGCAGCGTTGAGTCCGGAGTCTATGGCTACACCTTC	TRBJ1-2	TRBV29-1	-	-
CATQGPGNEQFF	TGTGCCACCCAGGGTCCGGGGAATGAGCAGTTCTTC	TRBJ2-1	TRBV10-3	once	-
CASTLLMNTEAFF	TGTGCCAGCACCCTCTTGATGAACACTGAAGCTTTCTTT	TRBJ1-1	TRBV7-2	-	-
CASSYSITGEFGYTF	TGTGCCAGCAGTTACTCGATTACGGGGGAATTTGGCTACACCTTC	TRBJ1-2	TRBV6-5	-	-
CASSDGRGASGELFF	TGTGCCAGCAGTGATGGTCGGGGGGCCTCCGGGGAGCTGTTTTTT	TRBJ2-2	TRBV6-4	-	-
CASTGQRGAANTGELFF	TGTGCCAGCACGGGTCAGCGGGGGGCCGCGAACACCGGGGAGCTGTTTTTT	TRBJ2-2	TRBV3-1/TRBV3-2	-	TRBD2
CASSKATNEKLFF	TGTGCCAGCTCCAAAGCAACTAATGAAAAACTGTTTTTT	TRBJ1-4	TRBV18	few	-
CASSFDRNYGYTF	TGCGCCAGCAGTTTCGACAGGAACTATGGCTACACCTTC	TRBJ1-2	TRBV5-1	-	-
CASSPQTPLWDTQYF	TGTGCCAGCAGCCCCCAGACACCTCTTTGGGATACGCAGTATTTT	TRBJ2-3	TRBV9	-	-
CAWSGARNLAGANVLTF	TGTGCCTGGAGTGGGGCGAGAAACCTCGCTGGGGCCAACGTCCTGACTTTC	TRBJ2-6	TRBV30	-	-
CASSLTPGQGLEEQYF	TGTGCCAGCAGCCTCACTCCGGGACAGGGGCTCGAAGAGCAGTACTTC	TRBJ2-7	TRBV14	-	TRBD1
CASSPGDRVKETQYF	TGTGCCAGCAGTCCCGGGGACAGGGTGAAAGAGACCCAGTACTTC	TRBJ2-5	TRBV27	-	TRBD1
CASSLQSGDGGYTF	TGTGCCAGCAGCTTACAATCCGGGGACGGAGGCTACACCTTC	TRBJ1-2	TRBV7-2	-	-
CATSEGAYSNQPQHF	TGTGCCACCAGTGAGGGGGCTTATAGCAATCAGCCCCAGCATTTT	TRBJ1-5	TRBV15	-	TRBD1
CASSDQGVGDTEAFF	TGTGCCAGCAGTGACCAGGGGGTAGGAGACACTGAAGCTTTCTTT	TRBJ1-1	TRBV6-1	-	TRBD1
CASSLAGQSNQPQHF	TGTGCCAGCAGCTTGGCCGGCCAGTCCAATCAGCCCCAGCATTTT	TRBJ1-5	TRBV5-4	-	-
CASSVVLGGNGYTF	TGTGCCAGCAGCGTAGTCTTAGGGGGCAATGGCTACACCTTC	TRBJ1-2	TRBV9	-	TRBD1
CASSLNPGGDTQYF	TGTGCCAGCAGCTTAAACCCGGGAGGAGATACGCAGTATTTT	TRBJ2-3	TRBV13	-	TRBD2
CASSLSTGTFDEQYF	TGTGCCAGCAGCCTGTCGACAGGGACTTTCGACGAGCAGTACTTC	TRBJ2-7	TRBV3-1/TRBV3-2	-	-
CASSQVKRDTQYF	TGCGCCAGCAGCCAAGTAAAACGAGATACGCAGTATTTT	TRBJ2-3	TRBV4-1	-	-
CASSGSTGGASYNEQFF	TGTGCCAGCAGCGGCAGTACAGGGGGCGCCTCCTACAATGAGCAGTTCTTC	TRBJ2-1	TRBV3-1/TRBV3-2	-	TRBD1
CSVDPGLGEAQYF	TGCAGCGTTGATCCGGGATTGGGTGAGGCCCAGTACTTC	TRBJ2-5	TRBV29-1	-	-
CASTTGTENSPLHF	TGTGCCAGCACCACAGGGACGGAAAATTCACCCCTCCACTTT	TRBJ1-6	TRBV9	-	-
CASSPRPMNTEAFF	TGTGCCAGCAGCCCGAGGCCAATGAACACTGAAGCTTTCTTT	TRBJ1-1	TRBV9	-	-
CASLGQGNTEAFF	TGTGCCAGCTTGGGACAGGGGAACACTGAAGCTTTCTTT	TRBJ1-1	TRBV5-5	once	TRBD1
CASIRAEIAGGPIKNEQFF	TGTGCCAGCATTCGCGCCGAAATAGCGGGGGGCCCCATAAAAAATGAGCAGTTCTTC	TRBJ2-1	TRBV9	once	TRBD2
CASSLSRALSTDTQYF	TGTGCCAGCAGTTTAAGCAGGGCCCTTAGCACAGATACGCAGTATTTT	TRBJ2-3	TRBV27	-	-
CASSLRRMNTEAFF	TGTGCCAGCAGTTTGAGGAGAATGAACACTGAAGCTTTCTTT	TRBJ1-1	TRBV27	-	-
CASSLVDRGFEQYF	TGTGCCAGCAGCTTAGTGGACAGGGGGTTCGAGCAGTACTTC	TRBJ2-7	TRBV11-2	-	TRBD1
CASSQWAGQANYGYTF	TGTGCCAGCAGCCAATGGGCGGGACAGGCTAACTATGGCTACACCTTC	TRBJ1-2	TRBV3-1/TRBV3-2	-	TRBD1
CASSLMGGGYGYTF	TGTGCCAGCAGTTTAATGGGTGGAGGCTATGGCTACACCTTC	TRBJ1-2	TRBV27	-	-
CASSIYRGQIGNEQFF	TGTGCCAGCAGCATATACAGGGGGCAAATTGGGAATGAGCAGTTCTTC	TRBJ2-1	TRBV5-8	-	TRBD1
CASSLEGLYGTEAFF	TGCGCCAGCAGCTTGGAGGGGCTCTATGGGACTGAAGCTTTCTTT	TRBJ1-1	TRBV5-1	-	-
CASSPIGQASGNTIYF	TGTGCCAGCTCACCTATAGGACAGGCCTCTGGAAACACCATATATTTT	TRBJ1-3	TRBV18	-	TRBD1
CATSDSTLRGYGYTF	TGTGCCACCAGTGATTCGACCCTTAGGGGCTATGGCTACACCTTC	TRBJ1-2	TRBV24-1	-	-
CASSLSSWDRGSDTQYF	TGTGCCAGCAGTTTAAGTTCCTGGGACAGGGGATCAGATACGCAGTATTTT	TRBJ2-3	TRBV27	-	TRBD1